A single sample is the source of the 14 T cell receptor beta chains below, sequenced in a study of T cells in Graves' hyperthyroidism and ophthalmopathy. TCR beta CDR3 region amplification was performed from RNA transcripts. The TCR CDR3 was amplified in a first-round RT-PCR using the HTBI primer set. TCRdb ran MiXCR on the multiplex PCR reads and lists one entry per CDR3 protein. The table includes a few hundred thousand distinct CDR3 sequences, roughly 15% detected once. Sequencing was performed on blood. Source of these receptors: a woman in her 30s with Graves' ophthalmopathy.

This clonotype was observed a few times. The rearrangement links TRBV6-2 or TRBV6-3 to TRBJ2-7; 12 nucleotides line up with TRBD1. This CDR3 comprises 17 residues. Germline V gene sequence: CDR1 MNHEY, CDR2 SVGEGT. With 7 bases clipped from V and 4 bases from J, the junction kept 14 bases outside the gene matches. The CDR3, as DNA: TGTGCCAGCACCGCACTGGGACCGGGACAGGGGGCGTACGAGCAGTACTTC. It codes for CASTALGPGQGAYEQYF.

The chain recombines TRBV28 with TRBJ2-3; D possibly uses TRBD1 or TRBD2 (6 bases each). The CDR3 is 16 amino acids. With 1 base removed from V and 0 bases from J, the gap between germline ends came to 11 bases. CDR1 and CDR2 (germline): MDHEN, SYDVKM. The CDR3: CASSLYGGTSTDTQYF. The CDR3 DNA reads TGTGCCAGCAGTTTATACGGCGGGACAAGCACAGATACGCAGTATTTT.

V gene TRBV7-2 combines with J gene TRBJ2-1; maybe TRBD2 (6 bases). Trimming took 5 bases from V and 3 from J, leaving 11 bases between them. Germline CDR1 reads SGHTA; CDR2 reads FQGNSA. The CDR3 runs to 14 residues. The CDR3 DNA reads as TGTGCCAGCAGCCCCCCGGGGGACTACAATGAGCAGTTCTTC. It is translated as CASSPPGDYNEQFF.

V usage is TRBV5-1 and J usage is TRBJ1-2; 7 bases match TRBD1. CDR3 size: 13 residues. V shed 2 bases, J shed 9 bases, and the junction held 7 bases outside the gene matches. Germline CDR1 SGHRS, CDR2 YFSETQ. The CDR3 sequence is CASSFQTGFSYTF. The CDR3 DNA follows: TGCGCCAGCAGCTTTCAGACAGGGTTCAGCTACACCTTC.

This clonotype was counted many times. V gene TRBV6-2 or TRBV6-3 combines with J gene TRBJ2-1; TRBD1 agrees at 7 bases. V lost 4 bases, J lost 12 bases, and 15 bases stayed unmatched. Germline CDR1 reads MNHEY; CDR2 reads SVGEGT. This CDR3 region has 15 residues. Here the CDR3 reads CASSSGQDPPMGQFF. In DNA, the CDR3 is TGTGCCAGCAGTTCTGGACAGGACCCGCCGATGGGGCAGTTCTTC.

This chain's CDR3 is CAWSGLAITGELFF. Written as DNA, the CDR3 is TGTGCCTGGAGTGGCCTAGCAATTACCGGGGAGCTGTTTTTT. This chain connects TRBV30 to TRBJ2-2; D might be TRBD2 (5 bases). Deletions cut 1 base from V and 5 bases from J, with 11 bases between. The CDR3 contains 14 residues. CDR1 and CDR2 from the germline V gene are GTSNPN and SVGIG (reference sequence).

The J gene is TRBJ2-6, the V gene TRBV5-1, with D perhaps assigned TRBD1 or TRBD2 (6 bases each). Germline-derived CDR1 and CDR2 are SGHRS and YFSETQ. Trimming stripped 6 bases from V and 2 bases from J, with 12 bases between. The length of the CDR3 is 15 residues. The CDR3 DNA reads TGCGCCAGCACCTCGGGGGCTGCTGGGGCCAACGTCCTGACTTTC. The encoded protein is CASTSGAAGANVLTF.

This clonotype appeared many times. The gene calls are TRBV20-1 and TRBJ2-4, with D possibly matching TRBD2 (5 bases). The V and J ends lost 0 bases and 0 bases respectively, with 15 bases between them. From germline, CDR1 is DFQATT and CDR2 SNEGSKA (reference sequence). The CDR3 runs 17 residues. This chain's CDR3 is CSARELAGGVAKNIQYF. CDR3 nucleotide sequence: TGCAGTGCTAGAGAGTTGGCAGGAGGAGTAGCCAAAAACATTCAGTACTTC.

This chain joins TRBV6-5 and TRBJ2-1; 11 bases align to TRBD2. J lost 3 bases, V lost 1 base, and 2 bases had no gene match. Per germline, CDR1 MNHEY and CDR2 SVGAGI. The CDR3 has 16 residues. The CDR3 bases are TGTGCCAGCAGTTACTTCGGGACTAGCGGCTACAATGAGCAGTTCTTC. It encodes CASSYFGTSGYNEQFF.

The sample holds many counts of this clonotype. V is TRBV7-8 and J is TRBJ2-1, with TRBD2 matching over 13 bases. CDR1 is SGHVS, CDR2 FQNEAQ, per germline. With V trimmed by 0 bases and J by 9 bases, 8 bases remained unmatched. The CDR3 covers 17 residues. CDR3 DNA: TGTGCCAGCAGCTTAGCGGGGGGGACTAGCGGGACTATTGAGCAGTTCTTC. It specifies CASSLAGGTSGTIEQFF. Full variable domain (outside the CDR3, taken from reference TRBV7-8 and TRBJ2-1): GAGVSQSPRYKVAKRGQDVALRCDPISGHVSLFWYQQALGQGPEFLTYFQNEAQLDKSGLPSDRFFAERPEGSVSTLKIQRTQQEDSAVYLCASSLAGGTSGTIEQFFGPGTRLTVL.

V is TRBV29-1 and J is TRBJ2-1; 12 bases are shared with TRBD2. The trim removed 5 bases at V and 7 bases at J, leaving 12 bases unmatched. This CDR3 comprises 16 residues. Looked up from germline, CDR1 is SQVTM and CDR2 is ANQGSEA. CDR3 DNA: TGCAGCGTTTTAAAGACTAGCGGGAGAGGGGGTAATGAGCAGTTCTTC. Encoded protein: CSVLKTSGRGGNEQFF.

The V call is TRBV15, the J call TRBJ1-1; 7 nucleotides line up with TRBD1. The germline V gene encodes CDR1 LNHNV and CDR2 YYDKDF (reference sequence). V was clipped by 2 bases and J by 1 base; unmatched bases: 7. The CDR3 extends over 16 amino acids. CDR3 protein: CATSRQRTGANTEAFF. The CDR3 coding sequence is TGTGCCACCAGCAGACAGAGGACAGGAGCGAACACTGAAGCTTTCTTT.

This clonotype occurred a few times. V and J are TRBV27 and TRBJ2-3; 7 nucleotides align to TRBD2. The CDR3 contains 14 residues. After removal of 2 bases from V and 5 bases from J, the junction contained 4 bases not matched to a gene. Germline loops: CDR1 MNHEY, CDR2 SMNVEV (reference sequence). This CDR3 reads CASSLVLAEDTQYF. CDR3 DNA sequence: TGTGCCAGCAGTTTAGTGCTAGCGGAAGATACGCAGTATTTT.

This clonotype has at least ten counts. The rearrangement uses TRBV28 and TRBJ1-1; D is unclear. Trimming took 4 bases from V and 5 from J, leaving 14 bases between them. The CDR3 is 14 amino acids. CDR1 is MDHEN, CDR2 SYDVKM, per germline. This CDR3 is CASSSLLRRTEAFF. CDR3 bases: TGTGCCAGCAGTTCCCTCCTCCGACGGACTGAAGCTTTCTTT. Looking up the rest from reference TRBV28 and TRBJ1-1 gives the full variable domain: DVKVTQSSRYLVKRTGEKVFLECVQDMDHENMFWYRQDPGLGLRLIYFSYDVKMKEKGDIPEGYSVSREKKERFSLILESASTNQTSMYLCASSSLLRRTEAFFGQGTRLTVV.